The source of this T cell receptor beta chain is a study of shared clonotypes between healthy human individuals. V shed 3 bases and J shed 6 bases, with 9 bases lying between them. Germline loops: CDR1 MDHEN, CDR2 SYDVKM. The CDR3 spans 12 residues. The donors, all of them Caucasian adults, lived in Nashville, Tennessee. Sequencing used immunoSEQ multiplex PCR; TCRdb keeps in-frame clones, though not all of them. The table has 1,100,000 or so clones, roughly 74% seen once. The TCR comes from a man between 18 and 35 years old in good health. Some clones in this sample may be carry-over from other donors' samples. Sample: memory CD4+ T cells from PBMCs. The sample's subset: CD45RA-negative fraction. This chain uses TRBV28 with TRBJ2-7; maybe TRBD2 (5 bases). CDR3 residues: CASSFPGFEQYF. CDR3 coding DNA: TGTGCCAGCAGTTTTCCGGGGTTCGAGCAGTACTTC.